These T cell receptor beta chains were read from a single sample in a study of T cells after yellow fever vaccination. TCRdb fed the 5' RACE reads into MiXCR, producing one record per CDR3 protein. The sample shows just under 600,000 distinct CDR3 sequences, less than 15% of them seen only once. Sequenced material: PBMCs, taken on the day of the yellow fever booster vaccination. These receptor sequences come from a man aged 30-40 years who received the YFV17D yellow fever vaccine. Each CDR3 is given with its conserved first and last residue. D genes are given only for firm matches. The size field is filled for only some rows; it gives once, few, many or a size class.

TRBD2	-	TRBV27	TRBJ2-7	CASSPARTSGRTATYEQYF	TGTGCCAGCAGTCCGGCCCGGACTAGCGGGAGGACCGCCACCTACGAGCAGTACTTC
-	-	TRBV18	TRBJ2-2	CASSPGRGFTGELFF	TGTGCCAGCTCACCAGGACGAGGTTTCACCGGGGAGCTGTTTTTT
-	-	TRBV27	TRBJ2-1	CASSLSWLAGSYNEQFF	TGTGCCAGCAGTTTAAGTTGGTTGGCGGGCTCCTACAATGAGCAGTTCTTC
-	few	TRBV30	TRBJ2-3	CAWSPGSSTDTQYF	TGTGCCTGGAGCCCGGGATCTAGCACAGATACGCAGTATTTT
TRBD2	many	TRBV11-2	TRBJ2-3	CASSPRVAGTDTQYF	TGTGCCAGCAGCCCCCGGGTAGCGGGAACTGATACGCAGTATTTT
TRBD2	few	TRBV9	TRBJ2-7	CASSASGGPYEQYF	TGTGCCAGCAGCGCCTCGGGAGGACCCTACGAGCAGTACTTC
-	-	TRBV29-1	TRBJ1-2	CSAAGGSDGYTF	TGCAGCGCCGCTGGGGGCTCGGATGGCTACACCTTC
-	few	TRBV18	TRBJ2-1	CASSLLPGLDLPYNEQFF	TGTGCCAGCTCCCTCCTGCCGGGGCTTGACCTACCGTACAATGAGCAGTTCTTC
-	few	TRBV20-1	TRBJ2-5	CSGTVETQYF	TGCAGTGGGACGGTAGAGACCCAGTACTTC
TRBD2	few	TRBV20-1	TRBJ2-2	CSASSSGSLNTGELFF	TGCAGTGCTAGTTCTAGCGGGAGTTTGAACACCGGGGAGCTGTTTTTT
-	-	TRBV11-2	TRBJ2-7	CATRAAGVTYEQYF	TGTGCCACCAGAGCGGCCGGGGTTACCTACGAGCAGTACTTC
-	few	TRBV7-9	TRBJ1-2	CASSLASGWGGYGYTF	TGTGCCAGCAGCTTAGCCTCAGGTTGGGGAGGCTATGGCTACACCTTC
-	-	TRBV9	TRBJ1-6	CASGGEPLHF	TGTGCCAGCGGCGGGGAACCCCTCCACTTT
TRBD1	few	TRBV20-1	TRBJ1-2	CSARPGQVAISGYTF	TGCAGTGCTAGACCGGGACAGGTAGCGATTAGCGGCTACACCTTC
TRBD2	-	TRBV7-2	TRBJ2-4	CASSRLAGALNIQYF	TGTGCCAGCAGCCGACTAGCGGGAGCTCTAAACATTCAGTACTTC
-	few	TRBV12-3/TRBV12-4	TRBJ2-7	CASSPAGPTYEQYF	TGTGCCAGCAGTCCCGCGGGGCCCACCTACGAGCAGTACTTC
TRBD1	few	TRBV25-1	TRBJ2-5	CASSETGVKTQYF	TGTGCCAGCAGTGAGACAGGGGTGAAGACCCAGTACTTC
-	few	TRBV2	TRBJ1-1	CASRQGEIQNTEAFF	TGTGCCAGCAGGCAGGGCGAAATCCAGAACACTGAAGCTTTCTTT
-	many	TRBV5-6	TRBJ2-3	CASSLTGIENTDTQYF	TGTGCCAGCAGCTTGACCGGGATAGAGAACACAGATACGCAGTATTTT
-	few	TRBV6-1	TRBJ2-2	CATQGRSNTGELFF	TGTGCCACTCAGGGGCGATCGAACACCGGGGAGCTGTTTTTT
-	few	TRBV4-2	TRBJ2-5	CASSRTWGEETQYF	TGTGCCAGCAGCCGGACTTGGGGGGAAGAGACCCAGTACTTC
-	few	TRBV7-2	TRBJ2-6	CASEISGANVLTF	TGTGCCAGCGAGATCTCTGGGGCCAACGTCCTGACTTTC
TRBD2	few	TRBV7-2	TRBJ2-1	CASSLASSGGTYNEQFF	TGTGCCAGCAGCTTAGCGTCTAGCGGGGGCACCTACAATGAGCAGTTCTTC
TRBD1	once	TRBV7-2	TRBJ2-1	CASRGTGGSSYNEQFF	TGTGCCAGCAGGGGGACAGGGGGGAGCTCCTACAATGAGCAGTTCTTC
-	many	TRBV12-3/TRBV12-4	TRBJ1-1	CASSRRTEQTEAFF	TGTGCCAGCAGCAGACGGACAGAACAAACTGAAGCTTTCTTT
-	-	TRBV30	TRBJ2-1	CAWTRVINEQFF	TGTGCCTGGACAAGGGTGATCAATGAGCAGTTCTTC
-	-	TRBV7-9	TRBJ2-2	CASSPFNTGELFF	TGTGCCAGCAGCCCCTTTAACACCGGGGAGCTGTTTTTT
-	few	TRBV20-1	TRBJ1-2	CSARGVAGRGYTF	TGCAGTGCTAGAGGGGTGGCAGGGCGGGGCTACACCTTC
TRBD1	-	TRBV6-2/TRBV6-3	TRBJ2-7	CATKSGGAGEQYF	TGTGCCACCAAATCAGGGGGCGCGGGCGAGCAGTACTTC
-	-	TRBV7-2	TRBJ2-7	CASSAQALSYEQYF	TGTGCCAGCAGCGCCCAGGCCCTCTCCTACGAGCAGTACTTC
TRBD2	-	TRBV18	TRBJ2-1	CASSPGLAGYLEQFF	TGTGCCAGCTCACCGGGACTAGCGGGATATCTTGAGCAGTTCTTC
TRBD1	-	TRBV20-1	TRBJ2-1	CSASYRGDEQFF	TGCAGTGCTAGTTACAGGGGTGACGAGCAGTTCTTC
-	-	TRBV5-1	TRBJ2-1	CASSSVATSSYNEQFF	TGCGCCAGCAGCTCCGTAGCGACCAGCTCCTACAATGAGCAGTTCTTC
-	-	TRBV20-1	TRBJ1-1	CSGGAEEAFF	TGCAGCGGGGGGGCGGAAGAAGCTTTCTTT
TRBD2	-	TRBV6-2/TRBV6-3	TRBJ2-1	CASGGTSSEDEQFF	TGTGCCAGCGGCGGGACTAGTTCCGAGGATGAGCAGTTCTTC
TRBD2	few	TRBV20-1	TRBJ2-5	CSARESGLAGPQETQYF	TGCAGTGCTAGAGAATCGGGACTAGCGGGACCACAAGAGACCCAGTACTTC
-	-	TRBV10-2	TRBJ2-3	CASSDLAPSTDTQYF	TGCGCCAGCAGCGATCTAGCGCCGAGCACAGATACGCAGTATTTT
-	many	TRBV4-3	TRBJ1-6	CASSQDPGISSYNSPLHF	TGCGCCAGCAGCCAAGATCCGGGTATCAGCTCCTATAATTCACCCCTCCACTTT
TRBD1	few	TRBV20-1	TRBJ1-2	CSARGWDRGQNYGYTF	TGCAGTGCTAGAGGGTGGGACAGGGGCCAAAACTATGGCTACACCTTC
-	few	TRBV11-1	TRBJ2-3	CASSLIGSESGPSTDTQYF	TGTGCCAGCAGCTTAATTGGGTCGGAAAGCGGACCTAGCACAGATACGCAGTATTTT
TRBD2	-	TRBV29-1	TRBJ2-3	CSVARLAGTDTQYF	TGCAGCGTTGCGCGACTAGCGGGAACAGATACGCAGTATTTT
TRBD2	few	TRBV11-1	TRBJ2-2	CASSFSGLAGFAPNTGELFF	TGTGCCAGCAGCTTTTCCGGACTAGCGGGTTTTGCCCCGAACACCGGGGAGCTGTTTTTT
-	few	TRBV6-1	TRBJ2-3	CASRGGASSPDTQYF	TGTGCCAGCAGGGGGGGGGCCTCCTCACCAGATACGCAGTATTTT
TRBD2	few	TRBV5-4	TRBJ2-1	CASSRPKLAGEANEQFF	TGTGCCAGCAGCCGTCCAAAACTAGCGGGAGAAGCGAATGAGCAGTTCTTC
-	-	TRBV12-3/TRBV12-4	TRBJ2-3	CASSYAVSTDTQYF	TGTGCCAGCAGTTACGCGGTTAGCACAGATACGCAGTATTTT
-	few	TRBV11-3	TRBJ2-5	CASGQNQETQYF	TGTGCCAGCGGGCAGAACCAAGAGACCCAGTACTTC
-	few	TRBV6-1	TRBJ2-3	CASRPLGDTDTQYF	TGTGCCAGCAGGCCCCTGGGGGACACAGATACGCAGTATTTT
-	-	TRBV29-1	TRBJ2-4	CSVQGEFSKGNIQYF	TGCAGCGTTCAAGGGGAGTTCTCCAAAGGAAACATTCAGTACTTC